A selection of T cell receptor beta chains follows, all from one sample in a study of PD-1 blockade in classical Hodgkin lymphoma. Some clones are missing from TCRdb's copy, which holds only in-frame ones; the method was immunoSEQ multiplex PCR. The data show about 50,000 clones, about 75% seen once. The material was peripheral blood mononuclear cells (PBMCs), obtained before the fourth cycle of nivolumab. The receptor source for this set is a human donor with classical Hodgkin lymphoma. CDR3s include the opening cysteine and the closing phenylalanine or tryptophan. D genes are given only for firm matches. Not all rows give a size; the values are once, few, many and, for expanded clones, a class.

d_call: .; v_call: TRBV7-2; clone_size: once; j_call: TRBJ2-7; cdr3_aa: CASTLDGYEQYF; cdr3_nt: TGTGCCAGCACCTTGGACGGCTACGAGCAGTACTTC
d_call: .; v_call: TRBV28; clone_size: .; j_call: TRBJ2-7; cdr3_aa: CASSFGVGAATYEQYF; cdr3_nt: TGTGCCAGCAGTTTCGGCGTCGGGGCTGCAACCTACGAGCAGTACTTC
d_call: .; v_call: TRBV21-1; clone_size: .; j_call: TRBJ1-5; cdr3_aa: CASSKGRQDRISNQPQHF; cdr3_nt: TGTGCCAGCAGCAAAGGGAGACAGGATCGGATAAGCAATCAGCCCCAGCATTTT
d_call: TRBD2; v_call: TRBV2; clone_size: .; j_call: TRBJ2-1; cdr3_aa: CASSDGGSMVNEQFF; cdr3_nt: TGTGCCAGCAGTGACGGCGGGAGTATGGTCAATGAGCAGTTCTTC
d_call: TRBD1; v_call: TRBV6-1; clone_size: .; j_call: TRBJ2-7; cdr3_aa: CASSEVGTGAYEQYF; cdr3_nt: TGTGCCAGCAGTGAAGTCGGGACAGGGGCATACGAGCAGTACTTC
d_call: .; v_call: TRBV28; clone_size: .; j_call: TRBJ1-2; cdr3_aa: CASSGRGYGYTF; cdr3_nt: TGTGCCAGCAGTGGCAGGGGCTATGGCTACACCTTC
d_call: .; v_call: TRBV5-6; clone_size: .; j_call: TRBJ1-1; cdr3_aa: CASAFGGNTEAFF; cdr3_nt: TGTGCCAGTGCCTTTGGGGGAAACACTGAAGCTTTCTTT
d_call: .; v_call: TRBV14; clone_size: .; j_call: TRBJ1-3; cdr3_aa: CASRPSAGNTIYF; cdr3_nt: TGTGCCAGCCGGCCCTCAGCTGGAAACACCATATATTTT
d_call: TRBD1; v_call: TRBV28; clone_size: .; j_call: TRBJ2-4; cdr3_aa: CASSLSDRAFGVAKNIQYF; cdr3_nt: TGTGCCAGCAGTTTATCGGACAGGGCGTTTGGGGTAGCCAAAAACATTCAGTACTTC
d_call: .; v_call: TRBV5-1; clone_size: .; j_call: TRBJ1-1; cdr3_aa: CASSLLSSGVENTEAFF; cdr3_nt: TGCGCCAGCAGCTTGTTATCTTCTGGGGTTGAGAACACTGAAGCTTTCTTT
d_call: TRBD1; v_call: TRBV4-1; clone_size: .; j_call: TRBJ2-5; cdr3_aa: CASSDRGYETQYF; cdr3_nt: TGCGCCAGCTCCGACAGGGGATATGAGACCCAGTACTTC
d_call: .; v_call: TRBV28; clone_size: .; j_call: TRBJ2-7; cdr3_aa: CASSLWGGLSSYEQYF; cdr3_nt: TGTGCCAGCAGTTTATGGGGGGGCCTCTCCTCCTACGAGCAGTACTTC
d_call: .; v_call: TRBV7-9; clone_size: .; j_call: TRBJ1-1; cdr3_aa: CASSLGQANTEAFF; cdr3_nt: TGTGCCAGCAGCTTAGGACAAGCGAACACTGAAGCTTTCTTT
d_call: .; v_call: TRBV11-2; clone_size: .; j_call: TRBJ2-2; cdr3_aa: CASSYLAGELFF; cdr3_nt: TGTGCCAGCAGCTATCTAGCCGGGGAGCTGTTTTTT
d_call: TRBD1; v_call: TRBV25-1; clone_size: .; j_call: TRBJ1-2; cdr3_aa: CASSERDRAYGYTF; cdr3_nt: TGTGCCAGCAGTGAACGGGACAGGGCCTATGGCTACACCTTC
d_call: .; v_call: TRBV25-1; clone_size: .; j_call: TRBJ2-7; cdr3_aa: CASSSGAYEQYF; cdr3_nt: TGTGCCAGCAGTTCAGGGGCCTACGAGCAGTACTTC
d_call: TRBD2; v_call: TRBV6-1; clone_size: .; j_call: TRBJ2-5; cdr3_aa: CASSETGGPSETQYF; cdr3_nt: TGTGCCAGCAGTGAAACGGGAGGGCCGTCGGAGACCCAGTACTTC
d_call: TRBD1; v_call: TRBV15; clone_size: .; j_call: TRBJ2-1; cdr3_aa: CATSSFRDRDNEQFF; cdr3_nt: TGTGCCACCAGCTCGTTCCGGGACAGAGACAATGAGCAGTTCTTC
d_call: .; v_call: TRBV5-4; clone_size: .; j_call: TRBJ2-2; cdr3_aa: CASSIRNTGELFF; cdr3_nt: TGTGCCAGCAGCATCAGAAACACCGGGGAGCTGTTTTTT
d_call: .; v_call: TRBV5-4; clone_size: .; j_call: TRBJ1-4; cdr3_aa: CASSFDRLNEKLFF; cdr3_nt: TGTGCCAGCAGCTTTGACAGATTAAATGAAAAACTGTTTTTT
d_call: TRBD2; v_call: TRBV4-2; clone_size: .; j_call: TRBJ2-1; cdr3_aa: CASSQDLLAGGGEQFF; cdr3_nt: TGTGCCAGCAGCCAAGATCTACTAGCGGGGGGCGGGGAGCAGTTCTTC
d_call: .; v_call: TRBV18; clone_size: .; j_call: TRBJ2-5; cdr3_aa: CASSPSGKETQYF; cdr3_nt: TGTGCCAGCTCACCTAGCGGCAAAGAGACCCAGTACTTC
d_call: .; v_call: TRBV7-3; clone_size: .; j_call: TRBJ2-7; cdr3_aa: CASSRDGFYEQYF; cdr3_nt: TGTGCCAGCAGCCGGGACGGATTCTACGAGCAGTACTTC
d_call: TRBD2; v_call: TRBV5-4; clone_size: .; j_call: TRBJ2-7; cdr3_aa: CASSQEKRENSYEQYF; cdr3_nt: TGCGCCAGCAGCCAAGAGAAGCGGGAAAACTCCTACGAGCAGTACTTC
d_call: TRBD1; v_call: TRBV6-5; clone_size: .; j_call: TRBJ2-7; cdr3_aa: CASSRVSRDRDEQYF; cdr3_nt: TGTGCCAGCAGTCGGGTCTCCCGGGACAGGGACGAGCAGTACTTC
d_call: TRBD1; v_call: TRBV5-1; clone_size: few; j_call: TRBJ1-5; cdr3_aa: CASSLFGTGGPQHF; cdr3_nt: TGCGCCAGCAGCTTGTTCGGGACAGGCGGCCCCCAGCATTTT
d_call: .; v_call: TRBV5-1; clone_size: .; j_call: TRBJ2-5; cdr3_aa: CASSLALGGLETQYF; cdr3_nt: TGCGCCAGCAGCTTGGCCTTAGGCGGGTTGGAGACCCAGTACTTC
d_call: .; v_call: TRBV9; clone_size: .; j_call: TRBJ2-3; cdr3_aa: CASSEDSTDTQYF; cdr3_nt: TGTGCCAGCAGCGAGGACAGCACAGATACGCAGTATTTT
d_call: TRBD1; v_call: TRBV7-2; clone_size: .; j_call: TRBJ2-5; cdr3_aa: CASTPTGKIETQYF; cdr3_nt: TGTGCCAGCACCCCGACAGGGAAGATTGAGACCCAGTACTTC
d_call: .; v_call: TRBV5-1; clone_size: few; j_call: TRBJ2-7; cdr3_aa: CASSREGGSYEQYF; cdr3_nt: TGCGCCAGCAGCAGAGAGGGGGGCTCCTACGAGCAGTACTTC
d_call: .; v_call: TRBV5-1; clone_size: .; j_call: TRBJ2-7; cdr3_aa: CASSGDVSSSYEQYF; cdr3_nt: TGCGCCAGCAGCGGGGACGTCTCCAGCTCCTACGAGCAGTACTTC
d_call: TRBD1; v_call: TRBV2; clone_size: .; j_call: TRBJ2-3; cdr3_aa: CTSSGGQVKGDTQYF; cdr3_nt: TGTACCAGCAGCGGAGGACAGGTAAAGGGAGATACGCAGTATTTT
d_call: TRBD2; v_call: TRBV19; clone_size: .; j_call: TRBJ2-1; cdr3_aa: CASNPSGTYNEQFF; cdr3_nt: TGTGCCAGCAACCCTAGCGGAACCTACAATGAGCAGTTCTTC
d_call: .; v_call: TRBV29-1; clone_size: once; j_call: TRBJ1-1; cdr3_aa: CSVVDSGRWTEAFF; cdr3_nt: TGCAGCGTTGTGGACAGCGGGAGGTGGACTGAAGCTTTCTTT
d_call: .; v_call: TRBV9; clone_size: few; j_call: TRBJ2-2; cdr3_aa: CASSVGGLTGELFF; cdr3_nt: TGTGCCAGCAGCGTAGGAGGTCTGACCGGGGAGCTGTTTTTT
d_call: .; v_call: TRBV5-6; clone_size: .; j_call: TRBJ1-2; cdr3_aa: CASSLYIRARTWDYGYTF; cdr3_nt: TGTGCCAGCAGCTTGTATATCCGGGCCCGGACGTGGGACTATGGCTACACCTTC
d_call: .; v_call: TRBV29-1; clone_size: .; j_call: TRBJ1-4; cdr3_aa: CSVERGEKLFF; cdr3_nt: TGCAGCGTTGAACGAGGTGAAAAACTGTTTTTT
d_call: TRBD1; v_call: TRBV6-1; clone_size: .; j_call: TRBJ2-7; cdr3_aa: CASSEFDRATKYF; cdr3_nt: TGTGCCAGCAGTGAATTTGACAGGGCAACCAAGTACTTC
d_call: .; v_call: TRBV28; clone_size: .; j_call: TRBJ1-1; cdr3_aa: CASREANTEAFF; cdr3_nt: TGTGCCAGCAGGGAGGCGAACACTGAAGCTTTCTTT
d_call: .; v_call: TRBV21-1; clone_size: once; j_call: TRBJ1-1; cdr3_aa: CASSSTQGATDTEAFF; cdr3_nt: TGTGCCAGCAGCAGTACCCAGGGGGCGACGGACACTGAAGCTTTCTTT
d_call: .; v_call: TRBV11-3; clone_size: once; j_call: TRBJ1-2; cdr3_aa: CASSSRLGAGGYTF; cdr3_nt: TGTGCCAGCAGCTCCCGCCTGGGGGCTGGTGGCTACACCTTC
d_call: TRBD2; v_call: TRBV7-3; clone_size: .; j_call: TRBJ2-7; cdr3_aa: CASSQGLAGYEQYF; cdr3_nt: TGTGCCAGCAGCCAAGGACTAGCAGGCTACGAGCAGTACTTC
d_call: TRBD2; v_call: TRBV7-6; clone_size: .; j_call: TRBJ2-2; cdr3_aa: CASSLAQRLAGAGELFF; cdr3_nt: TGTGCCAGCAGCTTAGCCCAGCGGCTAGCGGGAGCCGGGGAGCTGTTTTTT
d_call: .; v_call: TRBV28; clone_size: few; j_call: TRBJ1-2; cdr3_aa: CASSFLDSRTAYGYTF; cdr3_nt: TGTGCCAGCAGTTTCCTCGACTCCAGGACAGCCTATGGCTACACCTTC
d_call: TRBD1; v_call: TRBV11-2; clone_size: .; j_call: TRBJ2-7; cdr3_aa: CASSLAGQESSYEQYF; cdr3_nt: TGTGCCAGCAGCTTAGCTGGACAGGAGTCTTCCTACGAGCAGTACTTC
d_call: .; v_call: TRBV30; clone_size: .; j_call: TRBJ2-7; cdr3_aa: CAWGPYEQYF; cdr3_nt: TGTGCCTGGGGACCCTACGAGCAGTACTTC